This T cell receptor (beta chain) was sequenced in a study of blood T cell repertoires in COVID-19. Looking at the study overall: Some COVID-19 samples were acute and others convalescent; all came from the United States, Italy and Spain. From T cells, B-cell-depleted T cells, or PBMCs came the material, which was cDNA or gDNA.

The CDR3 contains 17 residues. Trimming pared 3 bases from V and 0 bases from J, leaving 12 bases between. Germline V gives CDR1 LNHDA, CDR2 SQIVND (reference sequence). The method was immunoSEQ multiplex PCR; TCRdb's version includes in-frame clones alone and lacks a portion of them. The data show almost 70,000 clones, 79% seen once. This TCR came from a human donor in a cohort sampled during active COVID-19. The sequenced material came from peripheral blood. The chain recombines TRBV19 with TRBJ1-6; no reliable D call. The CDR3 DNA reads TGTGCCAGTAGTATTGGCGGAAGGAGCTCCTATAATTCACCCCTCCACTTT. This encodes CASSIGGRSSYNSPLHF. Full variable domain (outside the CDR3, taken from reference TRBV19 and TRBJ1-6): DGGITQSPKYLFRKEGQNVTLSCEQNLNHDAMYWYRQDPGQGLRLIYYSQIVNDFQKGDIAEGYSVSREKKESFPLTVTSAQKNPTAFYLCASSIGGRSSYNSPLHFGNGTRLTVT.